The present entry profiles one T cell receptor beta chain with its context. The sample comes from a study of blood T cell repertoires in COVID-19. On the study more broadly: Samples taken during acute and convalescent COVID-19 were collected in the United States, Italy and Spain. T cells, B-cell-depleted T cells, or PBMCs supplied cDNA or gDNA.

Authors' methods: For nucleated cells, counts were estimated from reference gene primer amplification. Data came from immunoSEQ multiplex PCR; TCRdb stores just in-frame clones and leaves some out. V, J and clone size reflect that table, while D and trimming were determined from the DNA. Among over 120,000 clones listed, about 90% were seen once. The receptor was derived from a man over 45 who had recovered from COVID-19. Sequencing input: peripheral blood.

The CDR3 reads CATIGGDISSYNEQFF. CDR3 bases: TGTGCCACCATCGGGGGGGACATTAGCTCCTACAATGAGCAGTTCTTC. The chain joins TRBV15 to TRBJ2-1; 8 bases match TRBD2. Germline loops: CDR1 LNHNV, CDR2 YYDKDF (reference sequence). This CDR3 contains 16 residues. The V segment lost 7 bases and the J segment 0 bases; nucleotides outside the gene matches: 8. Together with reference TRBV15 and TRBJ2-1, the CDR3 gives the full variable domain: DAMVIQNPRYQVTQFGKPVTLSCSQTLNHNVMYWYQQKSSQAPKLLFHYYDKDFNNEADTPDNFQSRRPNTSFCFLDIRSPGLGDTAMYLCATIGGDISSYNEQFFGPGTRLTVL.